The 26 T cell receptor beta chains below come from one sample, sequenced in a study of T cell responses to AZD1222 COVID-19 vaccine. This table comes from immunoSEQ multiplex PCR, and its TCRdb copy is limited to in-frame clones, with some not included. The profile covers roughly 120,000 clones, with 92% appearing a single time and roughly 1.4% taken by the ten largest. Sequencing used peripheral blood, obtained 28 days after the second AZD1222 dose. These receptors came from an adult who received the AZD1222 COVID-19 vaccine.

This clone has just one count. The chain links TRBV29-1 to TRBJ2-7, with D unresolved. Germline V gives CDR1 SQVTM, CDR2 ANQGSEA. Trimming took 5 bases from V and 0 from J, leaving 20 bases between them. The CDR3 is made up of 16 amino acids. The CDR3 DNA sequence: TGCAGCGTTTTAGCTGAGAGCGTCGAACTCTCCTACGAGCAGTACTTC. This gives the protein CSVLAESVELSYEQYF.

The V gene is TRBV7-7, the J gene TRBJ2-1; D may be TRBD1 (5 bases). Trimming left V 1 base short and J 2 bases short, with 9 bases between. Germline V gene data show CDR1 as SSHAT and CDR2 as FNYEAQ (reference sequence). The CDR3 length is 15 residues. The CDR3 here is CASSLGSGPYNEQFF. In DNA, the CDR3 is TGTGCCAGCAGCTTAGGCTCAGGGCCCTACAATGAGCAGTTCTTC.

The chain carries TRBV9 and TRBJ2-1; a possible D gene is TRBD2 (5 bases). Germline values: CDR1 SGDLS, CDR2 YYNGEE. Trimming shortened V by 3 bases and J by 9 bases, and 16 bases separated the two germline ends. The CDR3 covers 14 residues. The CDR3 DNA is TGTGCCAGCAGCGCCGGGATGGGCTTTGGTGAGCAGTTCTTC. This sequence encodes CASSAGMGFGEQFF.

The V call is TRBV19, the J call TRBJ1-2; 7 bases match TRBD1. This CDR3 region has 15 residues. Per germline, CDR1 LNHDA and CDR2 SQIVND (reference sequence). The J segment lost 2 bases and the V segment lost 3 bases, leaving 6 bases of the junction unmatched. The CDR3 here is CASSIPGQPNYGYTF. CDR3 DNA sequence: TGTGCCAGTAGTATCCCGGGACAGCCAAACTATGGCTACACCTTC.

The genes are TRBV3-1 (or the pseudogene TRBV3-2) and TRBJ2-7; D unclear. The V end was cut by 1 base, the J end by 0 bases, with 10 bases between. The CDR3 runs 15 residues. Germline lookup yields CDR1 LGHDT and CDR2 YNNKEL (reference sequence). CDR3: CASSQVASVSYEQYF. The CDR3 DNA reads as TGTGCCAGCAGCCAAGTCGCGTCGGTCTCCTACGAGCAGTACTTC.

This sequence joins TRBV6-1 and TRBJ2-7; D remains unclear. This CDR3 has 19 amino acids. Trimming pared 0 bases from V and 2 bases from J, leaving 23 bases between. The germline V gene has CDR1 MNHNS and CDR2 SASEGT. The chain's CDR3 is CASSEAGKGLVKVTYEQYF. Here the CDR3 DNA reads TGTGCCAGCAGTGAAGCGGGAAAGGGCCTAGTCAAGGTTACCTACGAGCAGTACTTC.

The V and J genes are TRBV7-3 and TRBJ1-3; D uncertain. Per the germline V gene, CDR1 is SGHTA and CDR2 is FQGTGA. This CDR3 contains 17 residues. V was shortened by 2 bases and J by 0 bases, with 14 bases between the two germline ends. The CDR3 spells CASSLESGPGSGNTIYF. The CDR3 nucleotides read TGTGCCAGCAGCTTAGAATCGGGCCCCGGCTCTGGAAACACCATATATTTT.

The chain combines TRBV28 with TRBJ1-4, with TRBD1 matching over 7 bases. The CDR3 consists of 15 residues. Germline-derived CDR1 and CDR2 are MDHEN and SYDVKM. V gave up 3 bases and J gave up 4 bases; unmatched junction bases: 5. CDR3: CASSLTGWGNEKLFF. CDR3 DNA sequence: TGTGCCAGCAGTTTGACAGGGTGGGGTAATGAAAAACTGTTTTTT. Together with reference TRBV28 and TRBJ1-4, the CDR3 gives the full variable domain: DVKVTQSSRYLVKRTGEKVFLECVQDMDHENMFWYRQDPGLGLRLIYFSYDVKMKEKGDIPEGYSVSREKKERFSLILESASTNQTSMYLCASSLTGWGNEKLFFGSGTQLSVL.

The chain carries TRBV21-1 and TRBJ2-7; the listed D gene, TRBD2, was not tested against the DNA. TRBV21-1 represents a pseudogene. The CDR3 extends over 14 amino acids. CDR3 amino acids: CASSTGLTSYEQYF. As DNA, the CDR3 is TGTGCCAGCAGCACGGGACTGACCTCCTACGAGCAGTACTTC.

A few counts support this clone. The chain is built from TRBV30 and TRBJ1-2; D unclear. The CDR3 covers 13 residues. Germline loops: CDR1 GTSNPN, CDR2 SVGIG (reference sequence). With 3 bases removed from V and 0 bases from J, the gap between germline ends came to 8 bases. The CDR3, as DNA: TGTGCCTGGAGAGGTCAGGCTAACTATGGCTACACCTTC. It codes for CAWRGQANYGYTF.

V gene TRBV7-8 combines with J gene TRBJ2-7; D perhaps matches TRBD2 (6 bases). The ends were cut back, 8 bases at V and 4 bases at J, with 9 bases in the middle. Looked up from germline, CDR1 is SGHVS and CDR2 is FQNEAQ. The CDR3 loop spans 11 amino acids. DNA for the CDR3: TGTGCCAGCGCACTAGCTTACGAGCAGTACTTC. It specifies CASALAYEQYF.

The rearrangement links TRBV5-1 to TRBJ2-7; 12 bases are a match to TRBD2. Trimming at V came to 1 base and at J to 3 bases, leaving 11 bases not matched to a gene. CDR1 is SGHRS, CDR2 YFSETQ, per germline. The CDR3 runs 18 residues. CDR3 DNA sequence: TGCGCCAGCAGCTTGCGCAGACTAGCGGGAGATGGGGTCTACGAGCAGTACTTC. It codes for CASSLRRLAGDGVYEQYF. Full variable domain (remainder filled in from reference TRBV5-1 and TRBJ2-7): KAGVTQTPRYLIKTRGQQVTLSCSPISGHRSVSWYQQTPGQGLQFLFEYFSETQRNKGNFPGRFSGRQFSNSRSEMNVSTLELGDSALYLCASSLRRLAGDGVYEQYFGPGTRLTVT.

This chain uses TRBV9 with TRBJ1-5; a possible D gene is TRBD1 (6 bases). Looked up from germline, CDR1 is SGDLS and CDR2 is YYNGEE. The V and J ends lost 4 bases and 9 bases respectively, with 17 bases between them. The CDR3 loop spans 14 amino acids. The CDR3 loop reads CASSLDGGLGPQHF. The DNA of the CDR3 is TGTGCCAGCAGCCTCGACGGGGGCCTTGGGCCCCAGCATTTT.

This chain links TRBV23-1 with TRBJ1-1; 9 positions match TRBD1. TRBV23-1 is an ORF, with its function uncertain. This CDR3 region has 13 residues. V was clipped by 6 bases and J by 6 bases; unmatched bases: 5. The CDR3 protein is CASSLQGAAEAFF. CDR3 nucleotide sequence: TGCGCCAGCAGCTTACAGGGGGCGGCTGAAGCTTTCTTT.

This clone was seen only once. The chain uses TRBV5-4 and TRBJ2-3, with TRBD2 identical over 8 bases. Per germline, CDR1 SGHNT and CDR2 YYREEE (reference sequence). V lost 2 bases, J lost 4 bases, and 9 bases stayed unmatched. The CDR3 is 16 residues long. The chain's CDR3 is CASSLSGGIVADTQYF. The CDR3 DNA reads as TGTGCCAGCAGCTTAAGCGGGGGCATTGTCGCAGATACGCAGTATTTT.

The count of this clone is one. The chain combines TRBV19 with TRBJ1-1; D remains ambiguous. This CDR3 has 13 amino acids. CDR1 and CDR2 (germline): LNHDA, SQIVND (reference sequence). V was clipped by 3 bases and J by 1 base, with 6 bases between them. The CDR3 spells CASSIGPNTEAFF. For the CDR3, the DNA is TGTGCCAGTAGTATCGGACCGAACACTGAAGCTTTCTTT.

The rearrangement links TRBV15 to TRBJ1-1, with 7 nucleotides matching TRBD1. The CDR3 contains 17 residues. The germline V gene has CDR1 LNHNV and CDR2 YYDKDF (reference sequence). V shed 0 bases, J shed 2 bases, and the junction held 9 bases outside the gene matches. CDR3 nucleotide sequence: TGTGCCACCAGCAGAGATTTGCCCCAGGGGGACAACACTGAAGCTTTCTTT. Protein sequence: CATSRDLPQGDNTEAFF.

In DNA form, the CDR3 reads TGTGCCAGTAGTATGGCCGGGACTAGCGGGAGCGCAGATACGCAGTATTTT. Protein product: CASSMAGTSGSADTQYF. V and J are TRBV19 and TRBJ2-3; 14 positions match TRBD2. J lost 4 bases, V lost 3 bases, and 6 bases had no gene match. Germline V gene data show CDR1 as LNHDA and CDR2 as SQIVND (reference sequence). The CDR3 contains 17 residues.

The chain has TRBV9 and TRBJ2-1; 7 bases fit TRBD2. The germline CDR1 and CDR2 sequences are SGDLS and YYNGEE. Germline trimming cut 0 bases from V and 8 bases from J; bases unmatched to any gene: 14. This CDR3 region has 17 residues. CDR3 bases: TGTGCCAGCAGCGTAGAGGCTCTCGGCGGGAGTGCGGATGAGCAGTTCTTC. It yields the protein CASSVEALGGSADEQFF.

This clone has a single count. The chain recombines TRBV19 with TRBJ1-5, with a weak D call TRBD1 (6 bases). This CDR3 spans 15 amino acids. V shed 7 bases and J shed 4 bases, with 17 bases lying between them. Per the germline V gene, CDR1 is LNHDA and CDR2 is SQIVND (reference sequence). The CDR3 DNA sequence: TGTGCCAGTACCCCGACAGGTTCTACTAATCAGCCCCAGCATTTT. It codes for CASTPTGSTNQPQHF.

The J gene is TRBJ2-1, the V gene TRBV7-2; 7 nucleotides align to TRBD2. After removal of 7 bases from V and 3 bases from J, the junction contained 6 bases not matched to a gene. This CDR3 has 14 amino acids. The germline V gene has CDR1 SGHTA and CDR2 FQGNSA. As DNA, the CDR3 is TGTGCCAGCACTTTTAGCGGGTTCTACAATGAGCAGTTCTTC. It specifies CASTFSGFYNEQFF.

The J gene is TRBJ2-1, the V gene TRBV6-6; D remains unclear. Germline values: CDR1 MNHNY, CDR2 SVGAGI (reference sequence). V was clipped by 1 base and J by 6 bases, with 7 bases between them. CDR3 length: 13 residues. Here the CDR3 reads CASSYYSTNEQFF. The DNA of the CDR3 is TGTGCCAGCAGTTACTATAGCACCAATGAGCAGTTCTTC.

The chain couples TRBV28 to TRBJ2-7; D is unresolved. CDR1 is MDHEN, CDR2 SYDVKM, per germline. This CDR3 has 13 amino acids. Trimming stripped 2 bases from V and 9 bases from J, with 14 bases between. CDR3 sequence (DNA): TGTGCCAGCAGTTTAAAACACATCCAAGGGCAGTACTTC. It yields the protein CASSLKHIQGQYF.

V and J are TRBV11-2 and TRBJ2-2; possibly TRBD1 or TRBD2 for D (5 bases each). The V and J ends lost 1 base and 8 bases respectively, with 20 bases between them. This CDR3 comprises 17 residues. CDR1 SGHAT and CDR2 FQNNGV come from the germline V gene. CDR3 amino acids: CASSLASGTSLLGELFF. Written as DNA, the CDR3 is TGTGCCAGCAGCTTAGCCTCCGGGACCTCGTTATTAGGGGAGCTGTTTTTT.

V and J are TRBV9 and TRBJ2-6; TRBD1 matches 8 bases. Germline V gives CDR1 SGDLS, CDR2 YYNGEE. The CDR3 extends over 22 amino acids. V gave up 1 base and J gave up 1 base; unmatched junction bases: 19. The CDR3: CASSVNPLQGALKGSGANVLTF. For the CDR3, the DNA is TGTGCCAGCAGCGTAAACCCTTTGCAGGGGGCGCTTAAGGGGTCTGGGGCCAACGTCCTGACTTTC.

This chain uses TRBV2 with TRBJ1-5, with a possible D match to TRBD1 (6 bases). V lost 5 bases and J lost 6, with 11 bases in between. The germline gives CDR1 SNHLY, CDR2 FYNNEI. The CDR3 consists of 13 residues. The CDR3 reads CASSTGGGQPQHF. Here the CDR3 DNA reads TGTGCCAGCAGTACTGGGGGCGGTCAGCCCCAGCATTTT.